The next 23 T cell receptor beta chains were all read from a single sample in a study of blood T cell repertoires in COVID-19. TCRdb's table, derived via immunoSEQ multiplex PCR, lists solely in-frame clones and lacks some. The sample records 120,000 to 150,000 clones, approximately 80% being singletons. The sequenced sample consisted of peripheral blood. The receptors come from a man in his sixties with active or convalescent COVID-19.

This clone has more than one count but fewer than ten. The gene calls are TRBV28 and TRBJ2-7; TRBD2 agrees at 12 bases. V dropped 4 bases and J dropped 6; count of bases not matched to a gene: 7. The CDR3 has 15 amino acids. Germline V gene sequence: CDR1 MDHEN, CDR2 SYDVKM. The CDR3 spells CASSYLAGGQGEQYF. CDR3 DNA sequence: TGTGCCAGCAGTTATCTAGCGGGAGGGCAAGGCGAGCAGTACTTC.

This chain's CDR3 is CASSLGTGRGSTEAFF. CDR3 bases: TGTGCCAGCAGCCTCGGGACAGGACGGGGGTCTACGGAAGCTTTCTTT. This sequence joins TRBV7-2 and TRBJ1-1; 8 nucleotides match TRBD1. CDR1 SGHTA and CDR2 FQGNSA come from the germline V gene. The junction had 16 bases not matched to a gene; V was cut back by 5 bases and J by 8 bases. The CDR3 is 16 residues long.

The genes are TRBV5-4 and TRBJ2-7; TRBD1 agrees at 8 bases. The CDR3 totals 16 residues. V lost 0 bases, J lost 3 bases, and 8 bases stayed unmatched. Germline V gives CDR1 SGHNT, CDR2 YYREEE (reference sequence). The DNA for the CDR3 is TGTGCCAGCAGCTTGGCAACGGGACAGGCCCACTACGAGCAGTACTTC. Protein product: CASSLATGQAHYEQYF.

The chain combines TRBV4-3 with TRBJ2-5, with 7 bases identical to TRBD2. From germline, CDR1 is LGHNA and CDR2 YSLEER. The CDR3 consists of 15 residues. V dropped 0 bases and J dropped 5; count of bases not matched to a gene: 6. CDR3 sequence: CASSQEGRDYETQYF. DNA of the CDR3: TGCGCCAGCAGCCAAGAGGGCAGGGACTACGAGACCCAGTACTTC.

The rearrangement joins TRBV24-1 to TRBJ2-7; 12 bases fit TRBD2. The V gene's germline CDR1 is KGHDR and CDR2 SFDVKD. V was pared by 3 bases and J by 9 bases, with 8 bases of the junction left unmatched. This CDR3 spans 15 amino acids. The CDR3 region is CATSDGGLAGSSQYF. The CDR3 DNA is TGTGCCACCAGTGATGGAGGACTAGCGGGAAGCTCGCAGTACTTC.

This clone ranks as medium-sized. The DNA of the CDR3 is TGTGCCAGCAGTTCCTTAGGGGGGGGGAATGAGCAGTTCTTC. Residues: CASSSLGGGNEQFF. V and J are TRBV27 and TRBJ2-1, with D possibly TRBD2 on 7 matching bases. The CDR3 loop spans 14 amino acids. Germline lookup yields CDR1 MNHEY and CDR2 SMNVEV (reference sequence). The germline V and J ends were trimmed by 4 bases and 7 bases, with 14 bases remaining between them.

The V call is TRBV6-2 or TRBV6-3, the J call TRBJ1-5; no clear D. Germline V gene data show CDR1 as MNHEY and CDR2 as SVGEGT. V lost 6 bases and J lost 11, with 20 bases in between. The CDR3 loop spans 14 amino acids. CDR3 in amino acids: CASSLTGIPLAQHF. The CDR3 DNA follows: TGTGCCAGCAGCCTTACGGGGATCCCTCTAGCCCAGCATTTT.

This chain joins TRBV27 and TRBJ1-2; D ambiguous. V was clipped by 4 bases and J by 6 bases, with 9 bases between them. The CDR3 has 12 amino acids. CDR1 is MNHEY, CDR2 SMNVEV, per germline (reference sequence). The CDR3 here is CASSSRFDGYTF. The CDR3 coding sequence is TGTGCCAGCAGTTCCCGGTTCGATGGCTACACCTTC.

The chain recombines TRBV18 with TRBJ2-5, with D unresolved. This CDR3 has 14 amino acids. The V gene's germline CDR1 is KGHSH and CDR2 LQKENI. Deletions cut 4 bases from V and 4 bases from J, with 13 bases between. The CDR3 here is CASSRSPGGETQYF. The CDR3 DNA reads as TGTGCCAGCTCACGGTCCCCCGGCGGAGAGACCCAGTACTTC.

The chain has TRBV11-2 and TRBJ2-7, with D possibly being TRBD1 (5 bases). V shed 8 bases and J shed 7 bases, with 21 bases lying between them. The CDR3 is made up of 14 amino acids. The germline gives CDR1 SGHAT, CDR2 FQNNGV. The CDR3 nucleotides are TGTGCCAGCTCCAGGGCACCTCTTTCTTTTGAGCAGTACTTC. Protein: CASSRAPLSFEQYF. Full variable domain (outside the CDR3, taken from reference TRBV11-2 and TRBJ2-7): EAGVAQSPRYKIIEKRQSVAFWCNPISGHATLYWYQQILGQGPKLLIQFQNNGVVDDSQLPKDRFSAERLKGVDSTLKIQPAKLEDSAVYLCASSRAPLSFEQYFGPGTRLTVT.

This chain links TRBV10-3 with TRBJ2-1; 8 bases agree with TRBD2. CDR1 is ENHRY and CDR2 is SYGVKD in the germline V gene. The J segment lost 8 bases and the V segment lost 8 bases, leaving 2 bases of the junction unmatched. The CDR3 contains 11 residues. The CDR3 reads CAIGLAYEQFF. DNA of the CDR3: TGTGCCATCGGACTAGCCTATGAGCAGTTCTTC.

The CDR3 DNA follows: TGTGCCAGCAGCTATGCGGGGGCAGAGAATTATTCACCCCTCCACTTT. The encoded protein is CASSYAGAENYSPLHF. The chain uses TRBV3-1 (or the pseudogene TRBV3-2) and TRBJ1-6, with a tentative D call TRBD1 (6 bases). This CDR3 is built from 16 residues. Germline-derived CDR1 and CDR2 are LGHDT and YNNKEL (reference sequence). Trimming removed 5 bases from V and 8 bases from J, with 19 bases in between.

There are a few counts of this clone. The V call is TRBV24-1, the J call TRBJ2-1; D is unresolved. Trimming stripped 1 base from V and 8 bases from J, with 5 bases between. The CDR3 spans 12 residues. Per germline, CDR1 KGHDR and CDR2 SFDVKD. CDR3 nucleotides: TGTGCCACCAGTGATTTCCCGGATGAGCAGTTCTTC. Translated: CATSDFPDEQFF.

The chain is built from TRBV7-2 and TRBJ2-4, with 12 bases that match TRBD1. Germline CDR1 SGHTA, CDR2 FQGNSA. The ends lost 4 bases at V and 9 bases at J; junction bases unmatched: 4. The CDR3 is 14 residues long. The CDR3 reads CASSSGTGGVIQYF. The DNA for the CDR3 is TGTGCCAGCAGCTCCGGGACAGGGGGCGTCATTCAGTACTTC.

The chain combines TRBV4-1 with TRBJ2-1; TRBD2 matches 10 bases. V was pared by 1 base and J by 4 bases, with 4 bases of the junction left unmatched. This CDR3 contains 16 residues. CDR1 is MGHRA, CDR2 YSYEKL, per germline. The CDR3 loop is CASSQGLAGGYNEQFF. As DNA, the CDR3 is TGCGCCAGCAGCCAAGGGTTAGCGGGAGGTTACAATGAGCAGTTCTTC.

The CDR3 reads CASSPPTSVKPEGDQPQHF. CDR3 in DNA: TGTGCCAGCAGCCCGCCTACTAGTGTGAAGCCAGAGGGAGATCAGCCCCAGCATTTT. The chain couples TRBV21-1 to TRBJ1-5. TRBV21-1 is a listed pseudogene. The CDR3 spans 19 residues.

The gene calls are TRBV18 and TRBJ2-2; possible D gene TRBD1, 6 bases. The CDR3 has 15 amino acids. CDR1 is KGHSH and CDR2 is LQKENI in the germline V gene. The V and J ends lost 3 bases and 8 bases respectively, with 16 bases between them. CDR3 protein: CASSPGQGASGELFF. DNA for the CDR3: TGTGCCAGCTCACCGGGACAAGGGGCCTCAGGGGAGCTGTTTTTT.

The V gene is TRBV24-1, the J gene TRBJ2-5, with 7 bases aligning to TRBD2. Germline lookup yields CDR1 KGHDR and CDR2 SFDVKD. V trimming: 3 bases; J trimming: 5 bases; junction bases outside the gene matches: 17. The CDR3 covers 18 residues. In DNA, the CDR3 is TGTGCCACCAGTGATCCCCCCGGGAGCGGGGTAGGCCAGGAGACCCAGTACTTC. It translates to CATSDPPGSGVGQETQYF.

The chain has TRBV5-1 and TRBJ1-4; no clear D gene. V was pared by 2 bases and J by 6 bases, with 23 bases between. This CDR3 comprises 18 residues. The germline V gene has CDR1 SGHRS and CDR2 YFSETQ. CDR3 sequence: CASSLGRKLKVEDEKLFF. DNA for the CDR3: TGCGCCAGCAGCTTAGGTCGAAAGCTTAAAGTTGAGGATGAAAAACTGTTTTTT.

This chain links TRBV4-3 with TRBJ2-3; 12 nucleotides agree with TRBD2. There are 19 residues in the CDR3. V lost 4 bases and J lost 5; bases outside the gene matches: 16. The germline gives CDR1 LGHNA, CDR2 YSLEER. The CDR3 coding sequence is TGCGCCAGCAGCCTCGGAAGGATAGGTCTAGCGGGAGGGATAGATACGCAGTATTTT. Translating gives CASSLGRIGLAGGIDTQYF.

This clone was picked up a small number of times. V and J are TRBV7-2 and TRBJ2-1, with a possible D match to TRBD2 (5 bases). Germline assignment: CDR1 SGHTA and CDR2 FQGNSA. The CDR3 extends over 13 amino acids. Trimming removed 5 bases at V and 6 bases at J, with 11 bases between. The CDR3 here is CASSQLRGNEQFF. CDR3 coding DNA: TGTGCCAGCAGCCAACTACGGGGCAATGAGCAGTTCTTC.

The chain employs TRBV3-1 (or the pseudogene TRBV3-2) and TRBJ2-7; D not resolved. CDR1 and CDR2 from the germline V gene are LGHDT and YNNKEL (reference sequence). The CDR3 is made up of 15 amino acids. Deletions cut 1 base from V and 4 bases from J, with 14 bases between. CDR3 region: CASSQGILAGYEQYF. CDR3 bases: TGTGCCAGCAGCCAAGGAATTTTAGCCGGGTACGAGCAGTACTTC.

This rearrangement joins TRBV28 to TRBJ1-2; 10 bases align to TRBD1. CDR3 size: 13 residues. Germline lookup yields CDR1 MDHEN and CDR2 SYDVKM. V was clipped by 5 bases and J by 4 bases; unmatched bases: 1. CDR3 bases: TGTGCCAGCAGTGGGACAGGGGTCTATGGCTACACCTTC. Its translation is CASSGTGVYGYTF.